This is a list of T cell receptor beta chains from one sample in a study of low-dose radiotherapy and immunotherapy resistance in tumors. One entry per CDR3 protein, called by TCRdb with MiXCR from the reads. The data contain roughly 95,000 distinct CDR3 sequences, 20% to 25% of them singletons. The material sequenced was PBMCs, taken after low-dose radiotherapy plus immunotherapy. The receptors were gathered from a female donor with ovarian cancer. CDR3s include the opening cysteine and the closing phenylalanine or tryptophan. The D gene is left open where the match is weak. Rows give clone size only sometimes, using once, few, many, or a class for an expanded clone.

cdr3_aa | cdr3_nt | clone_size | v_call | d_call | j_call | cdr3_length
CASSLRPRETQYF | TGTGCCAGCAGCCTCCGACCGAGAGAGACCCAGTACTTC | many | TRBV3-1 | - | TRBJ2-5 | 13
CAWRARATDTQYF | TGTGCCTGGAGGGCCAGGGCCACAGATACGCAGTATTTT | few | TRBV30 | - | TRBJ2-3 | 13
CASSMGGGRNTEAFF | TGTGCCAGCAGCATGGGCGGGGGGCGGAACACTGAAGCTTTCTTT | many | TRBV7-9 | - | TRBJ1-1 | 15
CASSPIRGDTGELFFF | - | - | TRBV5-1 | - | TRBJ2-2 | 16
CASSLVPYEQYF | TGTGCCAGCAGCTTAGTGCCCTACGAGCAGTACTTC | many | TRBV7-9 | - | TRBJ2-7 | 12
CASSLGRIRAGGSYNEQFF | TGTGCCAGCAGCTTAGGTCGGATACGTGCGGGAGGGTCCTACAATGAGCAGTTCTTC | many | TRBV11-2 | TRBD2 | TRBJ2-1 | 19
CASSLRPPSDRVKRGTDTQYF | TGTGCCAGCAGTTTACGACCCCCCTCGGACAGGGTCAAACGGGGGACAGATACGCAGTATTTT | many | TRBV27 | TRBD1 | TRBJ2-3 | 21
CASTLTDTQYF | TGTGCCAGCACCCTCACAGATACGCAGTATTTT | many | TRBV21-1 | - | TRBJ2-3 | 11
CASSLIRGREQYF | TGCGCCAGCAGCCTTATCAGGGGTCGCGAGCAGTACTTC | many | TRBV4-3 | - | TRBJ2-7 | 13
CASSFLQGNTEAFF | TGTGCCAGCAGCTTCTTACAGGGCAACACTGAAGCTTTCTTT | many | TRBV7-2 | - | TRBJ1-1 | 14
CASRDGGYTF | TGTGCCAGTCGGGACGGTGGCTACACCTTC | many | TRBV6-2/TRBV6-3 | - | TRBJ1-2 | 10
CASSLVAGVAAGELFF | TGTGCCAGCAGCTTGGTGGCAGGGGTTGCCGCCGGGGAGCTGTTTTTT | many | TRBV13 | - | TRBJ2-2 | 16
CASSLDNYGTGDEQFF | TGCGCCAGCAGCTTGGACAACTATGGGACCGGGGATGAGCAGTTCTTC | many | TRBV5-1 | - | TRBJ2-1 | 16
CASSPQSADTGELFF | TGTGCCAGCTCACCGCAGTCCGCGGACACCGGGGAGCTGTTTTTT | many | TRBV18 | - | TRBJ2-2 | 15
CASSLAGQLNQPQHF | TGTGCCAGCAGCTTAGCAGGCCAGCTAAATCAGCCCCAGCATTTT | few | TRBV7-2 | - | TRBJ1-5 | 15
CASISGVGGYTF | TGTGCCAGCATCAGTGGGGTCGGTGGCTACACCTTC | many | TRBV6-2/TRBV6-3 | - | TRBJ1-2 | 12
CSALPSFGTGAGEQYF | TGCAGCGCCCTACCCTCGTTTGGGACAGGGGCAGGCGAGCAGTACTTC | many | TRBV29-1 | TRBD1 | TRBJ2-7 | 16
CASSSGTGETQYF | TGTGCCAGCTCGTCCGGGACAGGGGAAACCCAGTACTTC | once | TRBV18 | TRBD1 | TRBJ2-5 | 13
CASSLRVTIDNEQFF | TGTGCCAGCAGCTTGCGAGTGACTATTGATAATGAGCAGTTCTTC | many | TRBV5-4 | - | TRBJ2-1 | 15
CASSPLREPQHF | TGTGCCAGCAGCCCTTTGCGGGAGCCCCAGCATTTT | - | TRBV6-2/TRBV6-3 | - | TRBJ1-5 | 12
CASSPSGTGGTEAFF | TGTGCCAGCAGCCCCTCGGGGACAGGGGGCACTGAAGCTTTCTTT | many | TRBV4-2 | TRBD1 | TRBJ1-1 | 15
CASSPREGAEAFF | TGTGCCAGCTCACCGAGGGAAGGGGCTGAAGCTTTCTTT | few | TRBV18 | - | TRBJ1-1 | 13
CASRTPGASYEQYF | TGTGCCAGCAGAACGCCGGGGGCTAGCTACGAGCAGTACTTC | once | TRBV6-1 | - | TRBJ2-7 | 14
CASSQMVGDTQYF | TGTGCCAGCAGCCAAATGGTTGGAGATACGCAGTATTTT | - | TRBV14 | - | TRBJ2-3 | 13
CASSFGQGVGQPQHF | TGTGCCAGCAGCTTTGGGCAAGGGGTTGGTCAGCCCCAGCATTTT | many | TRBV7-9 | - | TRBJ1-5 | 15
CASSQAGLAHDTQYF | TGTGCCAGCAGTCAGGCGGGACTAGCACACGATACGCAGTATTTT | - | TRBV28 | TRBD2 | TRBJ2-3 | 15
CSARDLSHILLNEQFF | TGCAGTGCGAGGGACTTATCACACATACTACTCAATGAGCAGTTCTTC | many | TRBV20-1 | - | TRBJ2-1 | 16